These T cell receptor beta chains were read from a single sample in a study of vaccination and CD4 T cells after COVID-19. TCRdb called the PCR reads again in MiXCR, with one record for every CDR3 protein. The sample has several thousand distinct CDR3 sequences, approximately 35% seen once; the top ten hold about 20%. These receptors are not linked to any known antigen. Material: CD4+ T cells from blood, cultured in vitro. These receptors were taken from a human donor in good health. The CDR3 runs from the conserved cysteine through the conserved F or W. A D gene is named only where the DNA matches it firmly. Some rows mark clone size as missing; the rest say once, few, many or name a class of expanded clone.

clone size	V gene	J gene	D gene	CDR3 DNA	CDR3 protein
-	TRBV10-3	TRBJ1-3	-	TGTGCCATCAGTGACGGGGGACACTCTGGAAACACCATATATTTT	CAISDGGHSGNTIYF
-	TRBV7-2	TRBJ1-2	TRBD1	TGTGCCAGCAGCCTTGGACAGGGTGGAGGAAGATTGGACTATGGCTACACCTTC	CASSLGQGGGRLDYGYTF
-	TRBV6-1	TRBJ2-5	TRBD2	TGTGCCAGCAGTGAATCAGCGGGAGGGGAGACCCAGTACTTC	CASSESAGGETQYF
-	TRBV23-1	TRBJ2-1	TRBD1	TGCGCCAGCAGCCATAACAGGGGGCGCAGGAACAATGAGCAGTTCTTC	CASSHNRGRRNNEQFF
-	TRBV4-3	TRBJ1-2	-	TGCGCCAGCAGCCAAGAGGCGACCTCGTCAGGGGGCTACACCTTC	CASSQEATSSGGYTF
-	TRBV15	TRBJ2-1	-	TGTGCCACCAGCAGAATTGGAGCGTCTGAGCAGTTCTTC	CATSRIGASEQFF
few	TRBV19	TRBJ1-5	-	TGTGCCAGTAGTATAGTCAGGGGCAATCAGCCCCAGCATTTT	CASSIVRGNQPQHF
-	TRBV5-1	TRBJ2-5	-	TGCGCCAGCAGCTTGATTACAGGTCAAGAGACCCAGTACTTC	CASSLITGQETQYF
medium-sized	TRBV20-1	TRBJ1-2	-	TGCAGTGCGAGGTCGGCCCTTTTGAATGGCTACACCTTC	CSARSALLNGYTF
-	TRBV5-4	TRBJ2-5	-	TGTGCCAGCAGCTTGGGGTCGCTAACCGGAGAGACCCAGTACTTC	CASSLGSLTGETQYF
medium-sized	TRBV6-1	TRBJ1-5	-	TGTGCCAGCAGTGAAGTTGTGTGGAGGGGAAATCAGCCCCAGCATTTT	CASSEVVWRGNQPQHF
-	TRBV10-3	TRBJ2-3	TRBD1	TGTGCCATCAGTGGGGAGCAGGGGGCTGGGGATACGCAGTATTTT	CAISGEQGAGDTQYF
-	TRBV19	TRBJ1-1	TRBD1	TGTGCCAGTAGTAGGACAGGTGATCCGGCTGAAGCTTTCTTT	CASSRTGDPAEAFF
few	TRBV10-3	TRBJ1-1	-	TGTGCCATCAGTGAGGCCGGACAGTACACTGAAGCTTTCTTT	CAISEAGQYTEAFF
-	TRBV7-2	TRBJ1-2	TRBD1	TGTGCTAAAGGACAGGGATCCTATGGCTACACCTTC	CAKGQGSYGYTF
-	TRBV19	TRBJ2-1	TRBD2	TGTGCCAGTAGTGTTAGCGGGCCAAGCTCCTACAATGAGCAGTTCTTC	CASSVSGPSSYNEQFF
-	TRBV14	TRBJ2-2	-	TGTGCCAGCAGCCGAGGCGTCACCTCTTGGGGAACGAACACCGGGGAGCTGTTTTTT	CASSRGVTSWGTNTGELFF
few	TRBV27	TRBJ2-7	TRBD2	TGTGCCACCCCTCGAGAGCGGGAGGCTACCTACGAGCAGTACTTC	CATPREREATYEQYF
-	TRBV6-1	TRBJ1-5	-	TGTGCCAGCGGGGAACGGGGTCGGAGCAATCAGCCCCAGCATTTT	CASGERGRSNQPQHF
few	TRBV24-1	TRBJ2-6	-	TGTGCCACCAGTGATCCCGGGGCCGGGGCCAACGTCCTGACTTTC	CATSDPGAGANVLTF
-	TRBV6-1	TRBJ2-2	TRBD1	TGTGCCAGCAGTGAACGGACAGGGTTAACCGGGGAGCTGTTTTTT	CASSERTGLTGELFF
-	TRBV9	TRBJ1-1	TRBD1	TGTGCCAGCAGCGTAGGGGGACAGCCTACTGAAGCTTTCTTT	CASSVGGQPTEAFF
-	TRBV9	TRBJ2-7	TRBD2	TGTGCCAGCAGCGTAGGGACTAGCGGGATTTACGAGCAGTACTTC	CASSVGTSGIYEQYF
few	TRBV27	TRBJ1-5	TRBD1	TGTGCCAGCAAGGATCAGGGGGCTAATCAGCCCCAGCATTTT	CASKDQGANQPQHF
few	TRBV7-9	TRBJ2-3	-	TGTGCCAGCAGCTTCTTCCTAGCTTATCAAGGGACGCAGTATTTT	CASSFFLAYQGTQYF
once	TRBV6-1	TRBJ2-1	-	TGTGCCAGCAAAAAAAGGGACCATGAGCAGTTCTTC	CASKKRDHEQFF
few	TRBV28	TRBJ1-5	TRBD1	TGTGCCAGCAGTGGGACAGGGGAAAATCAGCCCCAGCATTTT	CASSGTGENQPQHF
-	TRBV7-2	TRBJ1-1	-	TGTGCCAGCAGCTTTTCAGTTAACACTGAAGCTTTCTTT	CASSFSVNTEAFF
few	TRBV15	TRBJ2-7	TRBD1	TGTGCCACCAGCAGAGATCCCGGACAGGCTGGATTGCAGTACTTC	CATSRDPGQAGLQYF